This T cell receptor beta chain came from a study of T cells after yellow fever vaccination. Whole-study results and caveats: Once the booster was given, most primary-vaccination clones reappeared, at about 96% for CD4 and over 85% for CD8.

The CDR3 is 13 residues long. Deletions cut 3 bases from V and 3 bases from J, with 10 bases between. Germline CDR1 DFQATT, CDR2 SNEGSKA (reference sequence). In TCRdb, the 5' RACE reads were re-called with MiXCR into one record per CDR3 protein. The sample yields some 560,000 distinct CDR3 sequences, over 15% seen once. This clonotype turned up a few times. Its antigen is not identified. This clonotype was sampled from a man aged 25-45 years who received the YFV17D yellow fever vaccine. The sample consisted of PBMCs, taken 15 days after the yellow fever booster vaccination. The chain links TRBV20-1 to TRBJ2-3; the D gene is possibly TRBD2 (5 bases). CDR3 residues: CSASSEWTDTQYF. CDR3 nucleotide sequence: TGCAGTGCTAGTAGCGAGTGGACAGATACGCAGTATTTT.